This T cell receptor (beta chain) is from a study of long-term antiretroviral therapy in people with HIV. Overall study results and limits: Once patients were on ART, diversity went higher but still fell short of transplant donor controls. The clones with expansion before ART were dominant in the repertoire at all time points.

This CDR3 has 14 residues. Germline values: CDR1 LNHDA, CDR2 SQIVND (reference sequence). The V and J ends lost 8 bases and 1 base respectively, with 14 bases between them. Everyone in the study who had HIV was treated in the United States. A remark on this clone: No antigen is known for it.

The assay used was immunoSEQ (version v3.0), run at survey level. Assay: immunoSEQ multiplex PCR; the TCRdb copy retains only in-frame clones and omits some. Among 7,700 or so clones listed, about 84% were seen once. Here the sequenced sample was unsorted PBMCs, taken about 2.5 years before starting antiretroviral therapy. This chain connects TRBV19 to TRBJ1-2, with D uncertain. The origin of this receptor is a man aged 40-49 years with HIV. CDR3: CASRRIANNYGYTF. The CDR3 coding sequence is TGTGCCAGTCGAAGGATTGCGAATAACTATGGCTACACCTTC.